The rows below give T cell receptor beta chains drawn from one sample of a study of CXCR3-negative and CXCR3-positive naive CD8 T cells. TCRdb re-called the 5' RACE reads, yielding one record per CDR3 amino acid sequence without DNA. The listing records roughly 130,000 distinct CDR3 sequences. The sequenced sample was naive CXCR3+ CD8+ T cells from blood. These receptors all stem from a human donor in good health. Some clones in this sample may be carry-over from other donors' samples. Each CDR3 is given with its conserved first and last residue. The order of the fields is V gene, J gene, CDR3 length, CDR3 protein.

V: TRBV7-6
J: TRBJ1-1
length: 14
CDR3: CASSLGYAADEAFF

V: TRBV6-2/TRBV6-3
J: TRBJ1-5
length: 15
CDR3: CASSYNRGLNQPQHF

V: TRBV29-1
J: TRBJ2-1
length: 16
CDR3: CSGRLAGGIVDNEQFF

V: TRBV4-3
J: TRBJ1-1
length: 15
CDR3: CASSQDQGTNTEAFF

V: TRBV10-3
J: TRBJ1-2
length: 15
CDR3: CAISGSGELLDGYTF

V: TRBV7-9
J: TRBJ2-1
length: 14
CDR3: CASSPERDLYEQFF

V: TRBV28
J: TRBJ2-2
length: 14
CDR3: CASSPRGVKGELFF

V: TRBV4-2
J: TRBJ2-3
length: 16
CDR3: CASSPEMSGGTDTQYF

V: TRBV2
J: TRBJ2-2
length: 14
CDR3: CASSEGLGTGELFF

V: TRBV28
J: TRBJ1-1
length: 12
CDR3: CASRDGDTEAFF

V: TRBV5-4
J: TRBJ2-2
length: 16
CDR3: CASSWSSSIGAGELFF

V: TRBV28
J: TRBJ2-5
length: 16
CDR3: CASSPNPGQGQETQYF

V: TRBV6-6
J: TRBJ2-1
length: 15
CDR3: CASSYNRGSYNEQFF

V: TRBV7-6
J: TRBJ1-1
length: 14
CDR3: CASSTRGSNTEAFF

V: TRBV5-1
J: TRBJ1-1
length: 15
CDR3: CASSWTGGPQTEAFF

V: TRBV12-3/TRBV12-4
J: TRBJ2-2
length: 17
CDR3: CASTPQEADANTGELFF

V: TRBV20-1
J: TRBJ2-7
length: 14
CDR3: CSAEGLALSYEQYF

V: TRBV7-9
J: TRBJ1-4
length: 13
CDR3: CASSDSLGEKLFF

V: TRBV5-6
J: TRBJ2-1
length: 15
CDR3: CASSPPAGGPAEQFF

V: TRBV29-1
J: TRBJ2-7
length: 14
CDR3: CSVVAEPASYEQYF

V: TRBV4-1
J: TRBJ2-1
length: 15
CDR3: CASSQDVGPSLRQFF

V: TRBV10-3
J: TRBJ2-7
length: 13
CDR3: CAISELYRPEQYF

V: TRBV5-1
J: TRBJ1-5
length: 15
CDR3: CASSLLGQFNQPQHF

V: TRBV30
J: TRBJ1-1
length: 14
CDR3: CAWSGGRGFTEAFF

V: TRBV13
J: TRBJ2-1
length: 17
CDR3: CASSSLAEGSSYNEQFF

V: TRBV28
J: TRBJ2-1
length: 15
CDR3: CASRAGRTIGNEQFF

V: TRBV5-6
J: TRBJ2-3
length: 14
CDR3: CASSFGVSTDTQYF

V: TRBV15
J: TRBJ2-5
length: 16
CDR3: CATSRERGWGQETQYF

V: TRBV5-1
J: TRBJ2-7
length: 15
CDR3: CASSLVGLAGYEQYF

V: TRBV5-6
J: TRBJ2-7
length: 12
CDR3: CASSSAGNEQYF

V: TRBV29-1
J: TRBJ2-7
length: 13
CDR3: CSVGWSGGYEQYF

V: TRBV5-6
J: TRBJ2-3
length: 15
CDR3: CASSLREGNTDTQYF

V: TRBV5-5
J: TRBJ2-2
length: 13
CDR3: CASSLEGTGELFF

V: TRBV7-8
J: TRBJ2-5
length: 22
CDR3: CASSRSLGPEFRLKTGLETQYF

V: TRBV14
J: TRBJ2-1
length: 17
CDR3: CASSQDLGGVYLDEQFF

V: TRBV6-5
J: TRBJ2-5
length: 14
CDR3: CASSFVGGQETQYF

V: TRBV4-3
J: TRBJ2-1
length: 15
CDR3: CASSQDEASYNEQFF

V: TRBV6-1
J: TRBJ1-1
length: 13
CDR3: CASRQGENTEAFF

V: TRBV25-1
J: TRBJ2-4
length: 16
CDR3: CASSPYSSGSKNIQYF

V: TRBV28
J: TRBJ2-3
length: 15
CDR3: CASSPQGITGDTQYF

V: TRBV4-1
J: TRBJ2-2
length: 13
CDR3: CASSQSVAGELFF

V: TRBV12-3/TRBV12-4
J: TRBJ2-3
length: 15
CDR3: CASRESGTGGDTQYF

V: TRBV7-9
J: TRBJ2-5
length: 12
CDR3: CASSFLAETQYF

V: TRBV5-4
J: TRBJ2-5
length: 15
CDR3: CASSFEGARGETQYF

V: TRBV7-7
J: TRBJ1-1
length: 15
CDR3: CASSSLILRTTEAFF

V: TRBV4-3
J: TRBJ2-1
length: 15
CDR3: CASSQDRGRHDEQFF

V: TRBV7-2
J: TRBJ1-1
length: 14
CDR3: CASREGRGQTEAFF

V: TRBV7-8
J: TRBJ2-6
length: 16
CDR3: CTSSLWALSGANVLTF

V: TRBV27
J: TRBJ2-7
length: 14
CDR3: CASSLSGPSYEQYF

V: TRBV7-2
J: TRBJ1-1
length: 13
CDR3: CASSRIQHTEAFF